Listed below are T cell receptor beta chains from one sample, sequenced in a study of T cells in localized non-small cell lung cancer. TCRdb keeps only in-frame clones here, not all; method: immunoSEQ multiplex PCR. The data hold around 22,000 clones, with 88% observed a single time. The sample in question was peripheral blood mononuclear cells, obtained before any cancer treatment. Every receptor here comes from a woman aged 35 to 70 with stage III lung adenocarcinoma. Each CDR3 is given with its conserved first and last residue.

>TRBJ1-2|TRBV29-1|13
CSVYRGQGYGYTF
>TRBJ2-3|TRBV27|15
CASSPGLAGGGTQYF
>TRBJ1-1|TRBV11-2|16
CASSLGQGAGSTEAFF
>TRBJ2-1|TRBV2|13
CASSLDRVNEQFF
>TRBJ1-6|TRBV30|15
CAWSVPGKGNPPLHF
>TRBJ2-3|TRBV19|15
CASSLGRISTDTQYF
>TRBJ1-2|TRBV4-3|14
CASSQDTGPYGYTF
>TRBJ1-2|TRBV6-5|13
CASSYSEVYGYTF
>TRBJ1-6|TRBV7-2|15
CASSLDMAGRSPLHF
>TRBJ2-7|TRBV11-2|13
CASSPRPTYEQYF
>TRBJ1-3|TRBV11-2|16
CASSLGVGFSGNTIYF